This T cell receptor beta chain was recorded in a study of T-cell memory formation after mild COVID-19. At the level of the study: Most TCR clusters belonged to a single donor. Study results and limitations: The study found contracting CD4+ clones mainly in CM and EM and contracting CD8+ clones in EMRA. Whereas later expanders leaned CD4+, clones contracting day 15 to 85 showed a balanced CD4/CD8 makeup.

5'RACE primed at constant segments yielded TCR alpha and TCR beta cDNA libraries bearing sample barcodes and UMIs. TCRdb processed the 5' RACE reads anew with MiXCR; each CDR3 protein has one entry. The repertoire holds some 320,000 distinct CDR3 sequences, with 15% to 20% as singletons. On this clonotype: The antigen remains undetermined.

The CDR3 extends over 17 amino acids. Unmatched junction bases numbered 12, after V lost 3 bases and J lost 10 bases. Germline V gives CDR1 ENHRY, CDR2 SYGVKD. The receptor's source is a man between 18 and 35 years old who had mild COVID-19 (a few samples of this study predate the infection). Cell type and time point are not known. V usage is TRBV10-3 and J usage is TRBJ2-1; 13 nucleotides match TRBD2. Sequenced sample: PBMCs or a T cell subset sorted from them (not recorded which). Here the CDR3 reads CAISDPTSGGAVGEQFF. CDR3 DNA: TGTGCCATCAGTGATCCTACTAGCGGGGGGGCCGTTGGAGAGCAGTTCTTC.